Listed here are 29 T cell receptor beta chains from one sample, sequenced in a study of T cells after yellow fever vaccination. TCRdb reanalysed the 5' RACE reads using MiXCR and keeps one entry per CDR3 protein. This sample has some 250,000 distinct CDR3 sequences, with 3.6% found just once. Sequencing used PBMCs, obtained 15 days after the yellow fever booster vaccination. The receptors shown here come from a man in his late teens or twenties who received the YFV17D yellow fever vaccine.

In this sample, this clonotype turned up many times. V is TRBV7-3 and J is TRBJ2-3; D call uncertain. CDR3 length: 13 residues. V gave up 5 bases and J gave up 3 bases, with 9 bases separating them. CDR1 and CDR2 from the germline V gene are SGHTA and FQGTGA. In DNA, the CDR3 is TGTGCCAGCAGCCGTAGCCTTACAGATACGCAGTATTTT. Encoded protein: CASSRSLTDTQYF.

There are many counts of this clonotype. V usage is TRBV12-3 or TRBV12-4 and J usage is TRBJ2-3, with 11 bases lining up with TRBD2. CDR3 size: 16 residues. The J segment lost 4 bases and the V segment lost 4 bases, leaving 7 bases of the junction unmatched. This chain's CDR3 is CASSSSSGGAPDTQYF. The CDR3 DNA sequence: TGTGCCAGCAGTTCGAGTAGCGGGGGGGCACCAGATACGCAGTATTTT.

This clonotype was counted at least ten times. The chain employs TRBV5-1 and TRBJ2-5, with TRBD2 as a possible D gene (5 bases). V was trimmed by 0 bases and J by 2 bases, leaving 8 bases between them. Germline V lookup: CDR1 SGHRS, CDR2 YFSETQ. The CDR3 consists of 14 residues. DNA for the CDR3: TGCGCCAGCAGCTTGGCTACTAGTCAAGAGACCCAGTACTTC. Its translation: CASSLATSQETQYF.

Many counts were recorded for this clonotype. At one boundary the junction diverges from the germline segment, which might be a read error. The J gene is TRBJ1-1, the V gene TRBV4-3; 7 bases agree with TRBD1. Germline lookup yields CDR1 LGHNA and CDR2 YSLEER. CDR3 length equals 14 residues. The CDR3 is CASSQDRGNAEAFF. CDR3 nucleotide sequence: TGCGCCAGCAGCCAAGACAGGGGGAACGCTGAAGCTTTCTTT.

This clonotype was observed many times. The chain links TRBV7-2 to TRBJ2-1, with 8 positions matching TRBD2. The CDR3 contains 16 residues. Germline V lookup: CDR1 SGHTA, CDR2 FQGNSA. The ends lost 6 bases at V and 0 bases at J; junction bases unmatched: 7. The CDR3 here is CASSRTSSSSYNEQFF. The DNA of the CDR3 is TGTGCCAGCAGTCGGACTAGCAGTAGCTCCTACAATGAGCAGTTCTTC. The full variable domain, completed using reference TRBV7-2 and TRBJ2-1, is GAGVSQSPSNKVTEKGKDVELRCDPISGHTALYWYRQSLGQGLEFLIYFQGNSAPDKSGLPSDRFSAERTGGSVSTLTIQRTQQEDSAVYLCASSRTSSSSYNEQFFGPGTRLTVL.

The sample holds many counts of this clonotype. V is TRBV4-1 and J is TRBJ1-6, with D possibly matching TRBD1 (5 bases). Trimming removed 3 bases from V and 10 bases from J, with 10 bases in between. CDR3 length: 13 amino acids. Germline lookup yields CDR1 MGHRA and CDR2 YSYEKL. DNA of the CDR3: TGCGCCAGCAGCCAGGGGACCGCCTCACCCCTCCACTTT. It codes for CASSQGTASPLHF.

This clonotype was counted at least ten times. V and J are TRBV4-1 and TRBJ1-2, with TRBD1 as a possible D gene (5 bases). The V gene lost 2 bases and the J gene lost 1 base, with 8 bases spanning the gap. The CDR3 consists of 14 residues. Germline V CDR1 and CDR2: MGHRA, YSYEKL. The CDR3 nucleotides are TGCGCCAGCAGCCAATCGCAGGGTAACTATGGCTACACCTTC. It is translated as CASSQSQGNYGYTF.

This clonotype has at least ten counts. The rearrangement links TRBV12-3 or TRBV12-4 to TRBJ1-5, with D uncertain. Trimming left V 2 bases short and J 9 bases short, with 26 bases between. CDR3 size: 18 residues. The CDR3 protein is CASSLTPSPDPGERPQHF. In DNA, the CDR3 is TGTGCCAGCAGTTTAACTCCTTCGCCGGACCCCGGGGAGCGGCCCCAGCATTTT.

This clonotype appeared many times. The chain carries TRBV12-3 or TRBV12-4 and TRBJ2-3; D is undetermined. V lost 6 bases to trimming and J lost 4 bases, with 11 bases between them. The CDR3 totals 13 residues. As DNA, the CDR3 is TGTGCCAGCAGCAAAGGGTCGGCAGATACGCAGTATTTT. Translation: CASSKGSADTQYF.

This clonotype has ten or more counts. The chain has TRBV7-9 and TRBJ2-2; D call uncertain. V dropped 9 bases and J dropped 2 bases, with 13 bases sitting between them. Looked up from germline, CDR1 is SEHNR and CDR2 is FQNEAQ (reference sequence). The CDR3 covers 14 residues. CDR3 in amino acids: CARVAIGNTGELFF. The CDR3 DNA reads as TGTGCCAGGGTTGCGATCGGTAACACCGGGGAGCTGTTTTTT.

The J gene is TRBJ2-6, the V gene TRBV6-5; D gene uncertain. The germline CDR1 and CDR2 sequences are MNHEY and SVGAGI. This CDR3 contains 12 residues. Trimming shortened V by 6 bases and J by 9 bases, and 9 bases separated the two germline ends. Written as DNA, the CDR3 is TGTGCCAGCAGCTCCCCTTTCAACGTCCTGACTTTC. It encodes CASSSPFNVLTF.

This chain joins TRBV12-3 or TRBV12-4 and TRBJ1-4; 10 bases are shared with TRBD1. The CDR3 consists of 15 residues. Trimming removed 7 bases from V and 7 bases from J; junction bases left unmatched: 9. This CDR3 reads CASTHSGTGAEKLFF. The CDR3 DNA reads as TGTGCCAGCACACATAGTGGGACAGGGGCTGAAAAACTGTTTTTT.

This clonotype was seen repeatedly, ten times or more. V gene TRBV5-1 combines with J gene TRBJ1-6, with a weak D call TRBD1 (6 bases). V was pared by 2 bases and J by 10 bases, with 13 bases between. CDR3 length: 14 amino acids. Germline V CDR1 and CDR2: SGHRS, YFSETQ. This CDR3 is CASSFVQGTSPLHF. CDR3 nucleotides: TGCGCCAGCAGCTTTGTACAGGGAACCTCACCCCTCCACTTT.

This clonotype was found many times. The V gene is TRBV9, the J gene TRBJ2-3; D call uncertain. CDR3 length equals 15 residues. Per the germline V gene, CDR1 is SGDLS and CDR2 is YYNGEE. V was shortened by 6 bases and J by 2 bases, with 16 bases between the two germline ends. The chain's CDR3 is CASTMRLSPTDTQYF. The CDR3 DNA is TGTGCCAGCACCATGAGGTTATCACCCACAGATACGCAGTATTTT. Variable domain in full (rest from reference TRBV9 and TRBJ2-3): DSGVTQTPKHLITATGQRVTLRCSPRSGDLSVYWYQQSLDQGLQFLIQYYNGEERAKGNILERFSAQQFPDLHSELNLSSLELGDSALYFCASTMRLSPTDTQYFGPGTRLTVL.

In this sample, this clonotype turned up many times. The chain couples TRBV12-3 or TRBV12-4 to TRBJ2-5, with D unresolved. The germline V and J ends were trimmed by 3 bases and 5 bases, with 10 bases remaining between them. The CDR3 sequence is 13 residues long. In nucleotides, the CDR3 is TGTGCCAGCAGTTTTTTTGGCGGCGAGACCCAGTACTTC. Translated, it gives CASSFFGGETQYF.

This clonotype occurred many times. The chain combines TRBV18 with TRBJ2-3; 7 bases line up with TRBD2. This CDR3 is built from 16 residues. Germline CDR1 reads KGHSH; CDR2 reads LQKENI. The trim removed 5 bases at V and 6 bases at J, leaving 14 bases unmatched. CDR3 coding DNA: TGTGCCAGCTCATTACGACTAGCCCAATTATTGGATACGCAGTATTTT. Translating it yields CASSLRLAQLLDTQYF.

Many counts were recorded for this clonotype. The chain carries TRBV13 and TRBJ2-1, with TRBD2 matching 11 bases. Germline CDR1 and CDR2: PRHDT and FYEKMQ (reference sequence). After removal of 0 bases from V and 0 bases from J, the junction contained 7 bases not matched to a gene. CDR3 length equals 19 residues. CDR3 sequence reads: CASSLGILAGGSSYNEQFF. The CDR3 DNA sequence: TGTGCCAGCAGCTTAGGGATCCTAGCGGGGGGTAGCTCCTACAATGAGCAGTTCTTC.

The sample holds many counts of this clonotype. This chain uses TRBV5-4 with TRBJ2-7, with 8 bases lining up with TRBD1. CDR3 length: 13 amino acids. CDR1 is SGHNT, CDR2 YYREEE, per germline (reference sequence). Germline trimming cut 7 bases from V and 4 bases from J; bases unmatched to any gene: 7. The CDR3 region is CASQRGQGYEQYF. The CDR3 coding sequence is TGTGCCAGCCAGCGAGGACAGGGTTACGAGCAGTACTTC.

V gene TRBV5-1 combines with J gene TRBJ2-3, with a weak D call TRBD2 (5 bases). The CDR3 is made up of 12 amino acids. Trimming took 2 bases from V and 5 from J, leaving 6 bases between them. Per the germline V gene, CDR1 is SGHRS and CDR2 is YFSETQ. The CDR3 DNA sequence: TGCGCCAGCAGCTTCGGGATAGATACGCAGTATTTT. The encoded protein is CASSFGIDTQYF.

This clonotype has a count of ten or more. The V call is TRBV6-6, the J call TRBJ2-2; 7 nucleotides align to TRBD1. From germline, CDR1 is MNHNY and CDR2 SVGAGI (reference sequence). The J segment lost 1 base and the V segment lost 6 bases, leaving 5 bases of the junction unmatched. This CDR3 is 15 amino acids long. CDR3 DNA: TGTGCCAGCAGGGCCGGGACAGTGAACACCGGGGAGCTGTTTTTT. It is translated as CASRAGTVNTGELFF.

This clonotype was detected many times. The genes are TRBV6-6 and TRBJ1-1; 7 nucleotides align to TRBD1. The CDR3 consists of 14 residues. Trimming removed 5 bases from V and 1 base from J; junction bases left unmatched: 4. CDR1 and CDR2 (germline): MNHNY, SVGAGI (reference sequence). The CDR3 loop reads CASSARDRNTEAFF. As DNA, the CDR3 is TGTGCCAGCAGTGCCCGGGACAGGAACACTGAAGCTTTCTTT.

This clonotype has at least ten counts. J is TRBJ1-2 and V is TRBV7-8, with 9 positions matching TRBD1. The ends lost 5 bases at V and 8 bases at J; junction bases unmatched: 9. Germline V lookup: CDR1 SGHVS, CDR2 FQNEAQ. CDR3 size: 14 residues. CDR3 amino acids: CASSGKQGALGYTF. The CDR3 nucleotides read TGTGCCAGCAGCGGGAAACAGGGGGCGTTGGGCTACACCTTC.

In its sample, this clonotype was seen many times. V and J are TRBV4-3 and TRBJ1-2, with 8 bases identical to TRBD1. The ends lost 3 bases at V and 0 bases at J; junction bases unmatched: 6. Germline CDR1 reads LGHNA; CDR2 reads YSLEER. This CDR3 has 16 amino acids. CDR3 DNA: TGCGCCAGCAGCCAGGGGACAGGAGGATCTAACTATGGCTACACCTTC. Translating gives CASSQGTGGSNYGYTF.

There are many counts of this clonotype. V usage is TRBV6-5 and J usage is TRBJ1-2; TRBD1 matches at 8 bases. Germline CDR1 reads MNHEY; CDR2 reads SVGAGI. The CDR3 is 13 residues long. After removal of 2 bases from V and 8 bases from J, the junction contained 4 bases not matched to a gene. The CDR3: CASSYRTGIGYTF. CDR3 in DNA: TGTGCCAGCAGTTACCGGACAGGGATAGGCTACACCTTC.

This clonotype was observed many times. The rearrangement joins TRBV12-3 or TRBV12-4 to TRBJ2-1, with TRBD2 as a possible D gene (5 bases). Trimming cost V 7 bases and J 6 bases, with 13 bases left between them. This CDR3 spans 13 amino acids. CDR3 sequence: CASNVDSSNEQFF. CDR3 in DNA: TGTGCCAGCAACGTGGACTCATCCAATGAGCAGTTCTTC.

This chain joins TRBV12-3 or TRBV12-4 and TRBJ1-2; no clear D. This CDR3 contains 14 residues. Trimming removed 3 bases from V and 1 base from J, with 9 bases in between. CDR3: CASSFSQVNYGYTF. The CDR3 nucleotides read TGTGCCAGCAGTTTTAGCCAGGTTAACTATGGCTACACCTTC.

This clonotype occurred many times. CDR3 protein: CASSTTGGELANYGYTF. CDR3 nucleotide sequence: TGTGCCAGCTCGACGACAGGGGGCGAACTAGCTAACTATGGCTACACCTTC. The chain couples TRBV18 to TRBJ1-2; 10 nucleotides line up with TRBD1. The ends lost 6 bases at V and 0 bases at J; junction bases unmatched: 10. Germline lookup yields CDR1 KGHSH and CDR2 LQKENI. The length of the CDR3 is 17 residues.

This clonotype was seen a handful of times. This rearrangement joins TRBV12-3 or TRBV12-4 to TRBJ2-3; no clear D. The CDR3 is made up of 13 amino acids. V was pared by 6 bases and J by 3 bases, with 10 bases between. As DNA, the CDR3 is TGTGCCAGCAGCGGACCAATAACAGATACGCAGTATTTT. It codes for CASSGPITDTQYF.

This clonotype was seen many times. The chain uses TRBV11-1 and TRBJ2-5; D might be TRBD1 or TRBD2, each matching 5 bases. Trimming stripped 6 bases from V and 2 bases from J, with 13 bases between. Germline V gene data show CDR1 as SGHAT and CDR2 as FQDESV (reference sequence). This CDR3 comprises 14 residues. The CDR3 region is CASSSGTAQETQYF. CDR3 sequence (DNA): TGTGCCAGCAGTTCCGGGACGGCGCAAGAGACCCAGTACTTC.